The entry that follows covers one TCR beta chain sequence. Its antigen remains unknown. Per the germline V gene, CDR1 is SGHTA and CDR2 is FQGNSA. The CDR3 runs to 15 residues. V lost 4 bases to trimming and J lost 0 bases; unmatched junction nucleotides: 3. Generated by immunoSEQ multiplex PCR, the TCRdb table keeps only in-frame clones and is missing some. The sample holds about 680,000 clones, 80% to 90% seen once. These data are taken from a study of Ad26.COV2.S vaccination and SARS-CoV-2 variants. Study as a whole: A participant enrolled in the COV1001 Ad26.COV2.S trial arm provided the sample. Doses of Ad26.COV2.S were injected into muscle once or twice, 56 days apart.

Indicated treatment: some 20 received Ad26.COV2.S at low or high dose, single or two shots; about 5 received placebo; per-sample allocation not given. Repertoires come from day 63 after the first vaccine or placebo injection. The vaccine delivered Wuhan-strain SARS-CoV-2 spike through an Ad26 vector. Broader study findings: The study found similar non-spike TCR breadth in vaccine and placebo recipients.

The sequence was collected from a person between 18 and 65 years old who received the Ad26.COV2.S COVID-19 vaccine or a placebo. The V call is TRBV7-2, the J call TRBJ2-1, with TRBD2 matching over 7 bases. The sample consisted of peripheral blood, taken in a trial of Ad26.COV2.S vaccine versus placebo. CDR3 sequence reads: CASSSLAVSYNEQFF. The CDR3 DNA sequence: TGTGCCAGCAGCTCCCTAGCGGTCTCCTACAATGAGCAGTTCTTC.